This T cell receptor beta chain was captured in a study of graft-versus-host responses after intestinal transplantation. Across the study: Recipients were all induced with anti-thymocyte globulin, then given tacrolimus and steroids for roughly three years. General study points: Circulating GvH clone levels at their peak were associated with HvG declines (early post-transplant).

The assay was immunoSEQ multiplex PCR, and TCRdb's table has in-frame clones only and misses some. The data contain approximately 90,000 clones, 92% of them seen just once; the ten biggest clones take up approximately 0.4%. The V gene's germline CDR1 is SGDLS and CDR2 YYNGEE. V gave up 7 bases and J gave up 3 bases, with 8 bases separating them. The CDR3 length is 12 residues. On this clone: Its antigen is unknown.

The origin of this receptor is a human donor who was the organ donor for an intestinal transplant. The rearrangement links TRBV9 to TRBJ1-3; D is undetermined. Sequenced material: unstimulated CD8+ T cells sorted from spleen or lymph node cells, taken before transplant. CDR3 bases: TGTGCCAGCGGGCCGCTTGGAAACACCATATATTTT. It translates to CASGPLGNTIYF.